The clone carrying this TCR beta chain has only a few counts. Its antigen remains unidentified. This sample was taken from a study of response to subunit inactivated influenza vaccine. Via MiXCR, TCRdb re-called the RT-PCR reads, giving one row per CDR3 protein. The top ten hold 11% of the sample, which has about 580,000 distinct CDR3 sequences, roughly 15% seen once. CDR1 ENHRY and CDR2 SYGVKD come from the germline V gene. The CDR3 loop spans 14 amino acids. The V end was cut by 6 bases, the J end by 3 bases, with 11 bases between. Study-level findings and limits: Authors suggested seasonal influenza vaccinations each recruit few new T cells.

Sequenced material: PBMCs from blood, taken about 12 days after vaccination. The J gene is TRBJ2-2, the V gene TRBV10-3, with unresolved D. This sequence originates from a man over 45 who received an inactivated influenza vaccine. CDR3 sequence: CAISRRGDTGELFF. CDR3 bases: TGTGCCATCAGCCGCAGAGGCGACACCGGGGAGCTGTTTTTT.